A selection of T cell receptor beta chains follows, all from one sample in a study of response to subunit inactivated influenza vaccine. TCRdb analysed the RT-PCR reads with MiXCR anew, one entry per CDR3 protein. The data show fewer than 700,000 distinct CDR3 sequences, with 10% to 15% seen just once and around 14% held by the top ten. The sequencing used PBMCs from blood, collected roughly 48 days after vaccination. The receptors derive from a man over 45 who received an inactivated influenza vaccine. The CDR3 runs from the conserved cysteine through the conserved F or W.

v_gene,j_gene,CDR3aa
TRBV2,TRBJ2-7,CASTYPGQVSYEQYF
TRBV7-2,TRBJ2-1,CASSLAGREQFF
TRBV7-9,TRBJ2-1,CASSPGGSLSYNEQFF
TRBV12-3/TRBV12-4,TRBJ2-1,CASSLGTVEQFF
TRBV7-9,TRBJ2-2,CASSHFGGTGELFF
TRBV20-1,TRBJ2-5,CSARGTAAGEQETQYF
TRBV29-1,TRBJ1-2,CSVEGGGKYGYTF
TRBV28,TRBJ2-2,CASSFRTFTGELFF
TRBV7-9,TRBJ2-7,CASSLQTEEQYF
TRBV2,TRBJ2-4,CASSEVTGRRAKNIQYF
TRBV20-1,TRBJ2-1,CSARGDTSGYNEQFF
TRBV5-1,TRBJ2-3,CASSPRGPGTDTQYF
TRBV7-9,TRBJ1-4,CASSVGGVSEKLFF
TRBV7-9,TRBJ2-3,CASTLGGGVTDTQYF
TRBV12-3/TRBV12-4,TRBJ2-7,CASSEGALAGGYEQYF
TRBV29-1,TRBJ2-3,CSGRGVSTDTQYF
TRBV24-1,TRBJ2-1,CAIGNILAGGGNEQFF
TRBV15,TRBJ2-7,CATSTRGRESVNEQYF
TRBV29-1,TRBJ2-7,CSGGQFYEQYF
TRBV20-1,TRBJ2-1,CSATNPGLVRGGQFF
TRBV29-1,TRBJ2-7,CSVENLGQGGYEQYF
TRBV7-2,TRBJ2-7,CASSTGGGSSEQYF
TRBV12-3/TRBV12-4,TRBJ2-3,CASSPPLVSTDTQYF
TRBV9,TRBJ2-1,CASSVGSVSYNEQFF
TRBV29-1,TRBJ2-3,CSVDLSDSTDTQYF
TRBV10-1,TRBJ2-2,CASSDLQGNTGELFF
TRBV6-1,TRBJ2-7,CASSEFGTGGLEQYF
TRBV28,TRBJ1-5,CASSPDRGKGNQPQHF
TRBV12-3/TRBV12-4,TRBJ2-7,CASSLNGGAYEQYF
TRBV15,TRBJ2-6,CATTPRSSGANVLTF
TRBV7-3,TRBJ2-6,CASSLVPQGSGANVLTF
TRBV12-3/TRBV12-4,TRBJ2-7,CASKFGAGEQYF
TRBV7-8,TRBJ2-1,CASERQGGEQFF
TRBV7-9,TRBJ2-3,CASSSTPRTDTQYF
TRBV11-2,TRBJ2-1,CASSFITGENEQFF
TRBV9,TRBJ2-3,CASSFGTPADTQYF
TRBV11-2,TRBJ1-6,CASSLVGANRAYNSPLHF
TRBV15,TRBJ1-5,CATSRVDRLNQPQHF
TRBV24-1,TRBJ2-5,CATSGKESQETQYF
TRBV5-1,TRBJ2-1,CASSWAGTNNEQFF
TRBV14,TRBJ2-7,CASSQLGTGRTYEQYF